Included here is one TCR beta chain sequence, with context. The sample belongs to a study of shared clonotypes between healthy human individuals. Sequenced by immunoSEQ multiplex PCR; TCRdb stores in-frame clones only, minus some. The sample consists of 650,000 to 800,000 clones, around 77% of them appearing once. CDR3 length: 19 amino acids. The V and J genes are TRBV21-1 and TRBJ2-4; the table's D call of TRBD2 was not tested on the DNA. TRBV21-1 is a pseudogene. The TCR sequence derives from a woman aged 25 to 39 in good health. The specimen was memory CD4+ T cells sorted from blood. Noted subset: CD45RA-negative fraction. The CDR3, as DNA: TGTGCCAGCAGCAAGACACGGACTAGCGGGAGTTTAGCCAAAAACATTCAGTACTTC. Its translation: CASSKTRTSGSLAKNIQYF.